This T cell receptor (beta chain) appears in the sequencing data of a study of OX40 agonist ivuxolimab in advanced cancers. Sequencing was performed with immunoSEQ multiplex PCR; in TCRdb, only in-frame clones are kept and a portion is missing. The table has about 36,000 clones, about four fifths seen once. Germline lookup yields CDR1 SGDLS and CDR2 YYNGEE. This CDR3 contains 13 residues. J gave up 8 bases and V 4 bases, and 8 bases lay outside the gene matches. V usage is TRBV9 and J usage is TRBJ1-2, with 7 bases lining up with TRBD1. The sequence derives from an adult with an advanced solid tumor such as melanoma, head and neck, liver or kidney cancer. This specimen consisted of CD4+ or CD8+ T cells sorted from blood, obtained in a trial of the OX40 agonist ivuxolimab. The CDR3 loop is CASSPRTGHGYTF. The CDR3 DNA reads TGTGCCAGCAGCCCTCGGACAGGTCACGGCTACACCTTC.